Sequencing of this T cell receptor beta chain was carried out in a study of T-cell memory formation after mild COVID-19. Worth noting for this clonotype: No antigen is known for it.

Using constant-segment primers, 5'RACE produced TCR alpha and TCR beta cDNA libraries carrying sample barcodes and UMIs. TCRdb reprocessed the 5' RACE reads via MiXCR and lists one record per CDR3 protein. The profile covers about 440,000 distinct CDR3 sequences, with about 20% appearing a single time and 7.5% to 9.5% taken by the ten largest. Trimming shortened V by 0 bases and J by 4 bases, and 12 bases separated the two germline ends. The CDR3 runs to 14 residues. CDR1 and CDR2 (germline): DFQATT, SNEGSKA (reference sequence). Study-wide points: Certain responding clones were present in pre-infection memory, suggesting participation of cross-reactive memory.

The receptor comes from an adult woman who had mild COVID-19 (a few samples of this study predate the infection). Cell type and time point are not known. The sample taken for sequencing was PBMCs or a T cell subset sorted from them (not recorded which). This sequence joins TRBV20-1 and TRBJ1-1; no clear D. CDR3 sequence: CSARDLGGGTEAFF. The CDR3 DNA sequence: TGCAGTGCTAGAGATCTAGGTGGTGGCACTGAAGCTTTCTTT.